This T cell receptor (beta chain) was documented in a study of OX40 agonist ivuxolimab in advanced cancers. Study-level information: Prior anti-PD-1, anti-PD-L1 or anti-CTLA-4 therapy did not bar entry, and more than 35% had some. The study, taken as a whole, reports: CD4+ and CD8+ T cells in blood underwent clonal expansion by week 6 at 0.1 to 3.0 mg/kg. Expanded peripheral T-cell antigen specificity went undetermined.

Assay: immunoSEQ multiplex PCR; the TCRdb copy retains only in-frame clones and omits some. The sample includes some 47,000 clones, approximately 79% of them seen just once. Details on this clone: Its antigen is not known.

From germline, CDR1 is SEHNR and CDR2 FQNEAQ (reference sequence). This CDR3 is built from 13 residues. The V and J ends lost 5 bases and 8 bases, in that order; junction bases with no gene match: 6. Enrollment shut out patients with autoimmune disease history or systemic immunosuppression. The sample here was CD4+ or CD8+ T cells sorted from blood, taken in a trial of the OX40 agonist ivuxolimab. The chain recombines TRBV7-9 with TRBJ1-3; TRBD1 aligns across 7 bases. The source is an adult with an advanced solid tumor such as melanoma, head and neck, liver or kidney cancer. The CDR3 region has the DNA TGTGCCAGCAGCGTTGACAGGGAATACACCATATATTTT. Amino acids: CASSVDREYTIYF. Using reference TRBV7-9 and TRBJ1-3 for the parts outside the CDR3, the full variable domain is DTGVSQNPRHKITKRGQNVTFRCDPISEHNRLYWYRQTLGQGPEFLTYFQNEAQLEKSRLLSDRFSAERPKGSFSTLEIQRTEQGDSAMYLCASSVDREYTIYFGEGSWLTVV.